This is a list of T cell receptor beta chains from one sample in a study of regulatory T cells in long-lasting Graves disease. TCRdb analysed the multiplex PCR reads with MiXCR anew, one entry per CDR3 protein. The table records 450,000 to 600,000 distinct CDR3 sequences, about 16% of them present only once. The same sample was also used in a study of T cells in Graves' hyperthyroidism and ophthalmopathy.

Material: peripheral blood mononuclear cells (PBMCs), obtained at new diagnosis, from a patient treated with antithyroid drugs. These receptors were taken from a man aged 35 to 55 with Graves disease. The CDR3 runs from the conserved cysteine through the conserved F or W. A D gene is named only where the DNA matches it firmly. Clone size appears in some rows only: once, few, many, or a class for an expanded clone.

abundance: many
v_gene: TRBV7-9
j_gene: TRBJ2-1
d_gene: TRBD2
CDR3aa: CASSFRGEGNEQFF
CDR3nt: TGTGCCAGCAGCTTTCGAGGGGAGGGAAATGAGCAGTTCTTC

abundance: many
v_gene: TRBV15
j_gene: TRBJ2-7
d_gene: NA
CDR3aa: CATSRGEQGFYEQYF
CDR3nt: TGTGCCACCAGCAGAGGGGAACAGGGTTTTTACGAGCAGTACTTC

abundance: many
v_gene: TRBV7-3
j_gene: TRBJ2-1
d_gene: NA
CDR3aa: CASSLPLISVLGSYNEQFF
CDR3nt: TGTGCCAGCAGCTTACCCCTAATTAGCGTTTTAGGCTCCTACAATGAGCAGTTCTTC

abundance: many
v_gene: TRBV28
j_gene: TRBJ2-1
d_gene: TRBD2
CDR3aa: CASSPGTSGISSYNEQFF
CDR3nt: TGTGCCAGCAGTCCGGGGACTAGCGGGATTTCTTCCTACAATGAGCAGTTCTTC

abundance: NA
v_gene: TRBV11-1
j_gene: TRBJ2-7
d_gene: TRBD2
CDR3aa: CASSGGLGLAGSYEQYF
CDR3nt: TGTGCCAGCAGCGGTGGGTTGGGACTAGCGGGATCATACGAGCAGTACTTC

abundance: NA
v_gene: TRBV18
j_gene: TRBJ2-3
d_gene: TRBD1
CDR3aa: CASSPYQGAKQSDTQYF
CDR3nt: TGTGCCAGCTCACCATATCAGGGGGCGAAACAATCAGATACGCAGTATTTT

abundance: few
v_gene: TRBV20-1
j_gene: TRBJ2-1
d_gene: NA
CDR3aa: CSAARGHNEQFF
CDR3nt: TGCAGTGCTGCCCGGGGCCACAATGAGCAGTTCTTC

abundance: many
v_gene: TRBV12-3/TRBV12-4
j_gene: TRBJ2-3
d_gene: NA
CDR3aa: CASGPADTQYF
CDR3nt: TGTGCCTCAGGGCCCGCAGATACGCAGTATTTT

abundance: many
v_gene: TRBV3-1
j_gene: TRBJ2-7
d_gene: NA
CDR3aa: CASSRATGEQYF
CDR3nt: TGTGCCAGCAGCCGCGCCACCGGCGAGCAGTACTTC

abundance: few
v_gene: TRBV19
j_gene: TRBJ2-7
d_gene: NA
CDR3aa: CASSPRRVGEQYF
CDR3nt: TGTGCCAGTAGCCCAAGGCGGGTAGGTGAGCAGTACTTC

abundance: many
v_gene: TRBV11-2
j_gene: TRBJ1-2
d_gene: NA
CDR3aa: CASSFPNTDKTNYGYTF
CDR3nt: TGTGCCAGCAGCTTCCCAAACACGGACAAGACTAACTATGGCTACACCTTC

abundance: NA
v_gene: TRBV6-1
j_gene: TRBJ1-5
d_gene: TRBD1
CDR3aa: CASRRDRGRVGNQPQHF
CDR3nt: TGTGCCAGCAGGAGGGACAGGGGGCGGGTAGGCAATCAGCCCCAGCATTTT

abundance: NA
v_gene: TRBV28
j_gene: TRBJ2-7
d_gene: NA
CDR3aa: CASSLLGPLSYEQYF
CDR3nt: TGTGCCAGCAGTTTACTAGGACCCCTCTCCTACGAGCAGTACTTC

abundance: many
v_gene: TRBV12-3/TRBV12-4
j_gene: TRBJ2-1
d_gene: NA
CDR3aa: CASRQNANNEQFF
CDR3nt: TGTGCCAGCAGGCAGAACGCCAACAATGAGCAGTTCTTC

abundance: NA
v_gene: TRBV12-3/TRBV12-4
j_gene: TRBJ2-7
d_gene: NA
CDR3aa: CASSLGGYYEQYF
CDR3nt: TGTGCCAGCAGTTTAGGCGGGTACTACGAGCAGTACTTC